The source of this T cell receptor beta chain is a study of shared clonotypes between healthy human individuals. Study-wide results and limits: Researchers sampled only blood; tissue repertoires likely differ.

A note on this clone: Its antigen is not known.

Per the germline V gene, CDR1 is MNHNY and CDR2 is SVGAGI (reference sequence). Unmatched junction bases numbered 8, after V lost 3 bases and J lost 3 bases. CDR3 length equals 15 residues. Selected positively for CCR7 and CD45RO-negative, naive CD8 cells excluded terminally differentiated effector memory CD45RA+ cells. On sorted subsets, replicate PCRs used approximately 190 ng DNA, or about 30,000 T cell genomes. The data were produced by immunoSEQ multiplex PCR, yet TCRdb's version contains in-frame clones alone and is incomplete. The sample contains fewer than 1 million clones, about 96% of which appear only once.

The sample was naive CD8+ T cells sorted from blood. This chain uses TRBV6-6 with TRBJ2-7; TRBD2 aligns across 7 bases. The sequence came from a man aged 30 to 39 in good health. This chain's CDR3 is CASSYTASGLYEQYF. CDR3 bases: TGTGCCAGCAGTTATACGGCTAGCGGACTCTACGAGCAGTACTTC.